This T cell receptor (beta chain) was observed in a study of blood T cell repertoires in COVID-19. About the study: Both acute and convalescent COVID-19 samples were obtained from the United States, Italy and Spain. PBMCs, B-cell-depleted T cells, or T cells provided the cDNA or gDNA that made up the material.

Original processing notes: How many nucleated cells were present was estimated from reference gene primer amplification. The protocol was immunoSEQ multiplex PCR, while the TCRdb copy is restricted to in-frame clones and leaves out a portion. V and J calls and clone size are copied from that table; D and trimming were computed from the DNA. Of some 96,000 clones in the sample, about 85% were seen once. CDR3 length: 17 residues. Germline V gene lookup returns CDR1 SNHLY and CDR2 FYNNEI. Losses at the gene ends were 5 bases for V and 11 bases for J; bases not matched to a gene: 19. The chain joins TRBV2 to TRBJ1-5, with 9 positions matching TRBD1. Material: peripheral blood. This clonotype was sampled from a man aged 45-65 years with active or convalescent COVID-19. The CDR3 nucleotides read TGTGCCAGCAGTCCATACCGCCCGGGACAGGGCTCGGGAGCCCAGCATTTT. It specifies CASSPYRPGQGSGAQHF.